This TCR beta chain came from a study of blood T cell repertoires in COVID-19. The wider study: From the United States, Italy and Spain came samples of acute and convalescent COVID-19. In each case, the material was cDNA or gDNA derived from T cells, B-cell-depleted T cells, or PBMCs.

Per the authors' pipeline: Quantification of nucleated cells was approximated via reference gene primer amplification. Sequencing used immunoSEQ multiplex PCR; TCRdb keeps in-frame clones, though not all of them. That table gives V, J and clone size, and the DNA gave D and trimming. The sample consists of some 220,000 clones, roughly 88% of them appearing once. The germline gives CDR1 SEHNR, CDR2 FQNEAQ (reference sequence). V trimming: 4 bases; J trimming: 2 bases; junction bases outside the gene matches: 11. This CDR3 contains 17 residues. The specimen was peripheral blood. The receptor comes from a man aged 50 to 60 with active or convalescent COVID-19. J is TRBJ1-3 and V is TRBV7-9; 7 nucleotides agree with TRBD1. This CDR3 is CASSSTPGTVTGNTIYF. CDR3 DNA sequence: TGTGCCAGCAGCTCGACCCCCGGGACAGTCACTGGAAACACCATATATTTT. Based on the CDR3 plus reference TRBV7-9 and TRBJ1-3, the full variable domain is DTGVSQNPRHKITKRGQNVTFRCDPISEHNRLYWYRQTLGQGPEFLTYFQNEAQLEKSRLLSDRFSAERPKGSFSTLEIQRTEQGDSAMYLCASSSTPGTVTGNTIYFGEGSWLTVV.